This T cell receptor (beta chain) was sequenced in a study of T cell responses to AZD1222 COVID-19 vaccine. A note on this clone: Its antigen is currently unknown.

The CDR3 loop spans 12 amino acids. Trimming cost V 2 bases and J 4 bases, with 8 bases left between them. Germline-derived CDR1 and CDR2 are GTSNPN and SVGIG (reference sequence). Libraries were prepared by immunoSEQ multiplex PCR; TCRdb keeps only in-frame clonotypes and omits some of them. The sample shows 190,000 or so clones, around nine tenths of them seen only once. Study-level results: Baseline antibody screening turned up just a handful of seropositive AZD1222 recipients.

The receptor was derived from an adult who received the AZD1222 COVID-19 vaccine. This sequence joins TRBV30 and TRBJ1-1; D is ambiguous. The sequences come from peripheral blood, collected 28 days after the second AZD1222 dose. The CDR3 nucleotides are TGTGCCTGGAGTACGGGTTTCACTGAAGCTTTCTTT. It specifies CAWSTGFTEAFF.